Listed below are T cell receptor beta chains from one sample, sequenced in a study of blood T cell repertoires in COVID-19. Using immunoSEQ multiplex PCR, the repertoire was profiled, and TCRdb retains in-frame clones only, with some absent. This repertoire shows more than 200,000 clones, around 85% found once; its top ten account for about 2.2%. The sequenced material came from peripheral blood. Source of these receptors: a woman aged 50 to 65 with acute or convalescent COVID-19. The CDR3 runs from the conserved cysteine through the conserved F or W. Fields, in order: J gene, V gene, clone size, CDR3 protein. Size tells how often a clone was seen (once, few, many) or the class of an expanded clone, and some rows leave it out.

J: TRBJ1-6; V: TRBV11-1; size: -; CDR3: CASSLFRDNSPLHF
J: TRBJ1-5; V: TRBV7-2; size: -; CDR3: CASSPGQGRYSNQPQHF
J: TRBJ1-2; V: TRBV19; size: -; CDR3: CASSIDVGRRSHGYTF
J: TRBJ1-2; V: TRBV11-2; size: -; CDR3: CASSLDRAGWYGYTF
J: TRBJ1-6; V: TRBV27; size: -; CDR3: CASSFVQNNSPLHF
J: TRBJ1-4; V: TRBV18; size: -; CDR3: CASSPLGTGLEKLFF
J: TRBJ2-5; V: TRBV5-1; size: few; CDR3: CASSLGVSGSGKTQYF
J: TRBJ1-5; V: TRBV27; size: -; CDR3: CASSLIGGQNQPQHF
J: TRBJ2-2; V: TRBV7-2; size: -; CDR3: CASSTPGTSGTGELFF
J: TRBJ2-1; V: TRBV7-7; size: -; CDR3: CASSRTSGAYNEQFF
J: TRBJ1-4; V: TRBV10-3; size: once; CDR3: CATTGNNEKLFF
J: TRBJ2-2; V: TRBV5-6; size: -; CDR3: CASSLGGLYRAGELFF
J: TRBJ1-6; V: TRBV12-2; size: once; CDR3: CASRLGSEPRTGDNSPLHF
J: TRBJ1-4; V: TRBV7-9; size: -; CDR3: CASSPQGQEKLFF
J: TRBJ1-5; V: TRBV19; size: -; CDR3: CASSPSGGYSNQPQHF
J: TRBJ2-3; V: TRBV20-1; size: -; CDR3: CSASGGFGGPLTDTQYF
J: TRBJ1-6; V: TRBV3-1/TRBV3-2; size: -; CDR3: CASSQTSNSYNSPLHF
J: TRBJ2-5; V: TRBV6-5; size: -; CDR3: CASQPWQSGRETQYF
J: TRBJ2-7; V: TRBV2; size: -; CDR3: CASSAGLDPTYEQYF
J: TRBJ2-7; V: TRBV6-2/TRBV6-3; size: -; CDR3: CASSRQFYEQYF
J: TRBJ1-4; V: TRBV2; size: -; CDR3: CASGDRLGATNEKLFF
J: TRBJ2-5; V: TRBV5-1; size: -; CDR3: CASSATGGRETQYF
J: TRBJ1-1; V: TRBV21-1; size: -; CDR3: CASSPTYTEAFF